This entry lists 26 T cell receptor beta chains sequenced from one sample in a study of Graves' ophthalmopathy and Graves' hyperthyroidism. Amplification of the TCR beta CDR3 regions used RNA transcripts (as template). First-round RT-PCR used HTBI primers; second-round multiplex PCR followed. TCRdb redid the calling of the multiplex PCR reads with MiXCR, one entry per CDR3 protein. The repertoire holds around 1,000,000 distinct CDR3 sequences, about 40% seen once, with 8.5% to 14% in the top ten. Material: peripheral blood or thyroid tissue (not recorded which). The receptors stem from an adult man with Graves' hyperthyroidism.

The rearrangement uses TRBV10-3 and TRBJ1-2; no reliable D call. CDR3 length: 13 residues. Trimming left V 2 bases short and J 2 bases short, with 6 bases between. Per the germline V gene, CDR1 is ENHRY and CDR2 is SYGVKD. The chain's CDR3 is CAISEMTNYGYTF. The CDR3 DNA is TGTGCCATCAGTGAGATGACAAACTATGGCTACACCTTC.

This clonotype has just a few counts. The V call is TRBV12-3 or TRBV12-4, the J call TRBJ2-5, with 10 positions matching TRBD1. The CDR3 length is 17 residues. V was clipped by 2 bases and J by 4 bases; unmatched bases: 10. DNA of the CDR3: TGTGCCAGCAGTTTATCCGGGACAGGGGTTCTAGGAGAGACCCAGTACTTC. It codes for CASSLSGTGVLGETQYF.

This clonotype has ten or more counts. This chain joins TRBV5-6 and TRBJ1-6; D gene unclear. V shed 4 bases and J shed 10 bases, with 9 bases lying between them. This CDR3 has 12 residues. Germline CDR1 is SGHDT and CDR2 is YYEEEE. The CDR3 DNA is TGTGCCAGCAGCCCCGGGCCGTCACCCCTCCACTTT. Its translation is CASSPGPSPLHF.

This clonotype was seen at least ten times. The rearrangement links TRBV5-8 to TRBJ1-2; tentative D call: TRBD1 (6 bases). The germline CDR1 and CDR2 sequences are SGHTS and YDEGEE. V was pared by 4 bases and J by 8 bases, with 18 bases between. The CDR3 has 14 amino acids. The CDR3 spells CASSGGGGTVGYTF. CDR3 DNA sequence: TGTGCCAGCAGCGGAGGGGGGGGCACAGTCGGCTACACCTTC. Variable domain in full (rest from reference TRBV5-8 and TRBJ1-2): EAGVTQSPTHLIKTRGQQATLRCSPISGHTSVYWYQQALGLGLQFLLWYDEGEERNRGNFPPRFSGRQFPNYSSELNVNALELEDSALYLCASSGGGGTVGYTFGSGTRLTVV.

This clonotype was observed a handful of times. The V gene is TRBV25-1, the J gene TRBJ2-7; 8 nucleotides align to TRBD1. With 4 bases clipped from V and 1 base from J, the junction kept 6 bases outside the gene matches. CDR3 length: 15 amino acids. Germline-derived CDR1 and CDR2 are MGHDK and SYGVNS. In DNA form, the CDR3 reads TGTGCCAGCAGTGCGGGACAGGAGCGTTCCTACGAGCAGTACTTC. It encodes CASSAGQERSYEQYF.

CDR3 residues: CASSLRGGAWTEAFF. The CDR3 DNA reads as TGTGCCAGCAGCCTTCGAGGGGGCGCATGGACTGAAGCTTTCTTT. The gene calls are TRBV11-2 and TRBJ1-1; 7 bases map to TRBD1. V shed 5 bases, J shed 5 bases, and the junction held 11 bases outside the gene matches. Germline lookup yields CDR1 SGHAT and CDR2 FQNNGV. The CDR3 loop spans 15 amino acids.

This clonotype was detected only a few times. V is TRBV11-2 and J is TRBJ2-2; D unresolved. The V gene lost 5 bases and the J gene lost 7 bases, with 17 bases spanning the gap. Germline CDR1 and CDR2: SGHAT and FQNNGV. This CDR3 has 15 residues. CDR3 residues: CASSANSQSYGELFF. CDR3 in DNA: TGTGCCAGCAGCGCCAACTCACAGAGCTACGGGGAGCTGTTTTTT. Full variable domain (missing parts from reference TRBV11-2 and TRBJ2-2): EAGVAQSPRYKIIEKRQSVAFWCNPISGHATLYWYQQILGQGPKLLIQFQNNGVVDDSQLPKDRFSAERLKGVDSTLKIQPAKLEDSAVYLCASSANSQSYGELFFGEGSRLTVL.

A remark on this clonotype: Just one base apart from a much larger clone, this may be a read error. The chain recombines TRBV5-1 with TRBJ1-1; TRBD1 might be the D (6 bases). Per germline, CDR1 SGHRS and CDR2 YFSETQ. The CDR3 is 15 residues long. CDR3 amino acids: CASSSGGQMNTEALF. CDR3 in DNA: TGCGCCAGCAGCAGCGGGGGACAAATGAACACTGAAGCTCTCTTT.

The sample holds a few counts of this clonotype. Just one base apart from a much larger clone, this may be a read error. CDR3 in amino acids: CAASDRGDRGGETQYF. As DNA, the CDR3 is TGTGCCGCCAGTGATCGCGGGGACAGGGGTGGGGAGACCCAGTACTTC. The J gene is TRBJ2-5, the V gene TRBV24-1; 10 nucleotides align to TRBD1. CDR1 and CDR2 from the germline V gene are KGHDR and SFDVKD. The CDR3 totals 16 residues.

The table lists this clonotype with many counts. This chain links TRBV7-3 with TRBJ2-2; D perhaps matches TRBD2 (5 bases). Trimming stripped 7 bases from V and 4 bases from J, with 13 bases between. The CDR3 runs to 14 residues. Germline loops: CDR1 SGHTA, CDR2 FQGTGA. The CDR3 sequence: CASTEREGTGELFF. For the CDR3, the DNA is TGTGCCAGCACCGAGCGAGAGGGCACCGGGGAGCTGTTTTTT. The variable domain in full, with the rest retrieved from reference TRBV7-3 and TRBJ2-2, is GAGVSQTPSNKVTEKGKYVELRCDPISGHTALYWYRQSLGQGPEFLIYFQGTGAADDSGLPNDRFFAVRPEGSVSTLKIQRTERGDSAVYLCASTEREGTGELFFGEGSRLTVL.

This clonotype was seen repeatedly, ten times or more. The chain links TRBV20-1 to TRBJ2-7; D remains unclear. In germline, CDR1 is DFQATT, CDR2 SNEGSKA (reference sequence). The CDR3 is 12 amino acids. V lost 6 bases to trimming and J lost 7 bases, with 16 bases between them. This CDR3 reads CSAARTYLEQYF. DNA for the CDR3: TGCAGTGCGGCCCGGACCTACTTGGAGCAGTACTTC.

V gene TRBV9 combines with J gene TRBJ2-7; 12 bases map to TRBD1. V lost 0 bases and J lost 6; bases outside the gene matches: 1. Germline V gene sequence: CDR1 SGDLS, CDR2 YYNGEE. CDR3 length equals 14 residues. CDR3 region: CASSVEGQGAEQYF. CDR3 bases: TGTGCCAGCAGCGTAGAGGGACAGGGGGCCGAGCAGTACTTC.

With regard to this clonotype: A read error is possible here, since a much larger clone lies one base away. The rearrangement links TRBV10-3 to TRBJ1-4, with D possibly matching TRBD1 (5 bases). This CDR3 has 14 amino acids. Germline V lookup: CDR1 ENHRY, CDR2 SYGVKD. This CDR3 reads CVSSLWDGGEKLFF. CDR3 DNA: TGTGTCAGCAGTCTTTGGGACGGAGGCGAAAAACTGTTTTTT.

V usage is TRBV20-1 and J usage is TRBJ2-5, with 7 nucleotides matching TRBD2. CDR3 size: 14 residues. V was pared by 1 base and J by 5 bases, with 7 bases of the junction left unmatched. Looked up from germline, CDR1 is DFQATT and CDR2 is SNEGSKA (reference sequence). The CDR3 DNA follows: TGCAGTGCTAGAGGGCGTGGGGGGGATGAGACCCAGTACTTC. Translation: CSARGRGGDETQYF.

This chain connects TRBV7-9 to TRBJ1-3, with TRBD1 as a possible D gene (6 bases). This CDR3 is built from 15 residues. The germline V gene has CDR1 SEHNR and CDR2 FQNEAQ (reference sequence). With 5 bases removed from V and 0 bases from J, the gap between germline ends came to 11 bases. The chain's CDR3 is CASSLDRYSGNTIYF. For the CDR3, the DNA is TGTGCCAGCAGCCTGGACAGATACTCTGGAAACACCATATATTTT.

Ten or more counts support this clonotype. CDR3 residues: CAISERGQGDEKLFF. CDR3 bases: TGTGCCATCAGTGAACGTGGCCAGGGGGATGAAAAACTGTTTTTT. The chain employs TRBV10-3 and TRBJ1-4, with 7 bases lining up with TRBD1. Trimming took 3 bases from V and 6 from J; bases not matched to a gene: 7. CDR3 length: 15 residues. From germline, CDR1 is ENHRY and CDR2 SYGVKD.

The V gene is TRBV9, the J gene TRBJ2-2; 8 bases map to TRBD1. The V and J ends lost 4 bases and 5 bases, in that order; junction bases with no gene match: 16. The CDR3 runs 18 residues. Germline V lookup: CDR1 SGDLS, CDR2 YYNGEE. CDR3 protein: CASSQYSPGTGRTGELFF. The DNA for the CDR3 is TGTGCCAGCAGCCAGTACAGCCCAGGGACAGGTCGTACCGGGGAGCTGTTTTTT.

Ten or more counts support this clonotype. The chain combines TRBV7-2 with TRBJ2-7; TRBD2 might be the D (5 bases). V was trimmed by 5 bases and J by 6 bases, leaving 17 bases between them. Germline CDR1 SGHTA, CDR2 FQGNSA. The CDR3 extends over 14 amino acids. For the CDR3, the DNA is TGTGCCAGCAGCCGACTTTCGGGGTGGGGCGAGCAGTACTTC. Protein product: CASSRLSGWGEQYF.

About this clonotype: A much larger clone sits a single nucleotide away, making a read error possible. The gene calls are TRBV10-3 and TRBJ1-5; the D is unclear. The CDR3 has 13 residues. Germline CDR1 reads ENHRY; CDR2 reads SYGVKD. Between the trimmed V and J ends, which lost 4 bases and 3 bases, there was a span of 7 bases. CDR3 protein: CAISGGDNQPQHF. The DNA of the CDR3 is TGTGCCATCAGTGGCGGCGACAATCAGCCCCAGCATTTT.

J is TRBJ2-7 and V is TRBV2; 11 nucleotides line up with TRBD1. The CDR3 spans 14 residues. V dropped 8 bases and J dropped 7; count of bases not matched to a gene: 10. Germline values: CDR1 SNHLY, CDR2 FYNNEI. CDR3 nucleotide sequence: TGTGCCAGCCTCAGCGGACAGGGGGCAGGAGAGCAGTACTTC. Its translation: CASLSGQGAGEQYF.

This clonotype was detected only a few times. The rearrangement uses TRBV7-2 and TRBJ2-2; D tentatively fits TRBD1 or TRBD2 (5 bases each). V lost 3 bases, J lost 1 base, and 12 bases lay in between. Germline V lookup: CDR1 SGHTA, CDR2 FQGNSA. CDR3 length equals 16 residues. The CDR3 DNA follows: TGTGCCAGCAGCTTGGAACTGAGGGGGAACACCGGGGAGCTGTTTTTT. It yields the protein CASSLELRGNTGELFF.

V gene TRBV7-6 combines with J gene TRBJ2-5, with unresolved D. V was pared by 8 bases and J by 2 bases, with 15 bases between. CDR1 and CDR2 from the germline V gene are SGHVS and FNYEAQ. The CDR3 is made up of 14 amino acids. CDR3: CASFPQGLQETQYF. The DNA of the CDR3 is TGTGCCAGCTTCCCCCAAGGGCTACAAGAGACCCAGTACTTC.

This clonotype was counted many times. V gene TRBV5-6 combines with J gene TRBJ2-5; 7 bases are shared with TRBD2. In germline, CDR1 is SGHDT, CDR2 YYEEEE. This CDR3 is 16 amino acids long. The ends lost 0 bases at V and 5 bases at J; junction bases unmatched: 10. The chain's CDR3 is CASSLAVGRAKETQYF. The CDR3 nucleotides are TGTGCCAGCAGCTTGGCGGTGGGGAGGGCGAAGGAGACCCAGTACTTC.

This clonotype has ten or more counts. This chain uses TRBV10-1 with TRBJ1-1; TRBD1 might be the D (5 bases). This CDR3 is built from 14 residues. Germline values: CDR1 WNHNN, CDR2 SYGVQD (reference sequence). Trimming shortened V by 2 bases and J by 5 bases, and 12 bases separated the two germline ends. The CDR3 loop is CASSEHSGGTEAFF. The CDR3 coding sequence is TGCGCCAGCAGTGAGCACAGCGGGGGAACTGAAGCTTTCTTT.

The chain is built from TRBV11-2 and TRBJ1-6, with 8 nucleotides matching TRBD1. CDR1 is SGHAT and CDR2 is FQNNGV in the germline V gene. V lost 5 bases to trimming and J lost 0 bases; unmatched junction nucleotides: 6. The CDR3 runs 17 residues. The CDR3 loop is CASSQTGASSYNSPLHF. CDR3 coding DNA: TGTGCCAGCAGCCAGACAGGGGCGAGCTCCTATAATTCACCCCTCCACTTT.

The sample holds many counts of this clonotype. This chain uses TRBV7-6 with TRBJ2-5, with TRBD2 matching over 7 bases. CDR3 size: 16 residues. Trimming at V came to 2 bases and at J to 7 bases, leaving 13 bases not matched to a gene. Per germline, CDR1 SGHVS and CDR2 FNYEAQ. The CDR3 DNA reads TGTGCCAGCAGCTTATTCCAGAGCGGGGTGACCGGGACCCAGTACTTC. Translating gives CASSLFQSGVTGTQYF.